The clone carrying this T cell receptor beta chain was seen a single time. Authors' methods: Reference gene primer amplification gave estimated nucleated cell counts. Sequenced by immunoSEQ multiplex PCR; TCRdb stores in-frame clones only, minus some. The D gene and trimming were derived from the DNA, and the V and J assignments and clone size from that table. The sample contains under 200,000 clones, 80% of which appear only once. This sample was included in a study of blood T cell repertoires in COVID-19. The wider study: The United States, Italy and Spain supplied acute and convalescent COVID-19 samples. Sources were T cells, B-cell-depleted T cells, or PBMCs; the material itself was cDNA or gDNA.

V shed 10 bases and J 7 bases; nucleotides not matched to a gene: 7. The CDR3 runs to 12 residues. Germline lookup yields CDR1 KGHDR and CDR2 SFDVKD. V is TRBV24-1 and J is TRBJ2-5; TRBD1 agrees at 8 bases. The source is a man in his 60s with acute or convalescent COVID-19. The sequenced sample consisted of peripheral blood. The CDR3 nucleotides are TGTGCCACTTTTCAGGGGGCGGGGACCCAGTACTTC. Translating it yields CATFQGAGTQYF.